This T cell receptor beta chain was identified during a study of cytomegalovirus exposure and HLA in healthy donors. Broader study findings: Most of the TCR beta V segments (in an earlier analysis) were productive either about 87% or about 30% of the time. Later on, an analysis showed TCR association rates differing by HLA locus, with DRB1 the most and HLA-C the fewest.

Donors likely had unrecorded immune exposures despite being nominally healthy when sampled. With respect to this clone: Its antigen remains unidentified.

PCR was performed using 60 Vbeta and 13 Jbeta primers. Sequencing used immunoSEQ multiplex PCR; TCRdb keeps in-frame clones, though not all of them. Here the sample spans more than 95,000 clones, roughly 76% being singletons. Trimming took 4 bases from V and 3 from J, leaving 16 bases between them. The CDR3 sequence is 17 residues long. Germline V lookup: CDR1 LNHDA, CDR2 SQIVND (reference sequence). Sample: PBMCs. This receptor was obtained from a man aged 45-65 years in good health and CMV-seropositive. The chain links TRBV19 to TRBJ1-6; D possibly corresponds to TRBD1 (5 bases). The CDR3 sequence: CASSSSGMGLYNSPLHF. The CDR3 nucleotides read TGTGCCAGTAGTAGCTCAGGGATGGGGCTCTATAATTCACCCCTCCACTTT.